The clone carrying this T cell receptor beta chain was recorded a few times. The data are from a study of response to subunit inactivated influenza vaccine. This CDR3 is 19 amino acids long. The V end lost 3 bases, the J end lost 2 bases, and 22 bases lay between the germline ends. Germline CDR1 is LNHNV and CDR2 is YYDKDF (reference sequence). TCRdb re-analysed the RT-PCR reads in MiXCR, keeping a single row per CDR3 protein. Here the sample spans about 570,000 distinct CDR3 sequences, approximately 10% being singletons. This sample was shared with a second study, whose subject was T cells expressing NK-cell markers. As that study records: In generating TCR beta cDNA, 5'RACE template switching with UMIs was used. From sorted CD3+CD56+NKG2C+, CD3+CD56+NKG2C- and CD3+CD56-NKG2C+ T cells came the TCR beta repertoires. Seven sequenced donors out of eight were HCMV-seropositive, one seronegative. The use of an anti-gamma-delta TCR antibody, which was added in several experiments, restricted sorting to T cells expressing alpha-beta TCR.

This chain uses TRBV15 with TRBJ2-2, with D perhaps assigned TRBD1 or TRBD2 (5 bases each). Sequenced here: PBMCs from blood, sampled on the day of vaccination. This TCR derives from a man aged 45-65 years who received an inactivated influenza vaccine. The CDR3 spells CATSRGVLSQEPNTGELFF. Here the CDR3 DNA reads TGTGCCACCAGCAGGGGGGTCCTTTCCCAGGAACCTAACACCGGGGAGCTGTTTTTT. Supplemented by reference TRBV15 and TRBJ2-2, the full variable domain reads DAMVIQNPRYQVTQFGKPVTLSCSQTLNHNVMYWYQQKSSQAPKLLFHYYDKDFNNEADTPDNFQSRRPNTSFCFLDIRSPGLGDTAMYLCATSRGVLSQEPNTGELFFGEGSRLTVL.